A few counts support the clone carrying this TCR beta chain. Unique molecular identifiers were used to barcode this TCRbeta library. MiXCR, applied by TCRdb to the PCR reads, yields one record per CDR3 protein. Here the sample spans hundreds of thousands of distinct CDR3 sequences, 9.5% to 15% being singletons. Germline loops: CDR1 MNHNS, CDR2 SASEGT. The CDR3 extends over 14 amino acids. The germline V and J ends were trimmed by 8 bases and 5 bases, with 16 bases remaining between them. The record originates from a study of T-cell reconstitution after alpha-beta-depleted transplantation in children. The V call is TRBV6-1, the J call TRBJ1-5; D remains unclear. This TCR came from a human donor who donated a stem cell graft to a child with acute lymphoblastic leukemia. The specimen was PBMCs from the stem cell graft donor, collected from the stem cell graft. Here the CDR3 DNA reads TGTGCCAGCGGGCTGGTGGGAAAGGATCAGCCCCAGCATTTT. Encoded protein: CASGLVGKDQPQHF.